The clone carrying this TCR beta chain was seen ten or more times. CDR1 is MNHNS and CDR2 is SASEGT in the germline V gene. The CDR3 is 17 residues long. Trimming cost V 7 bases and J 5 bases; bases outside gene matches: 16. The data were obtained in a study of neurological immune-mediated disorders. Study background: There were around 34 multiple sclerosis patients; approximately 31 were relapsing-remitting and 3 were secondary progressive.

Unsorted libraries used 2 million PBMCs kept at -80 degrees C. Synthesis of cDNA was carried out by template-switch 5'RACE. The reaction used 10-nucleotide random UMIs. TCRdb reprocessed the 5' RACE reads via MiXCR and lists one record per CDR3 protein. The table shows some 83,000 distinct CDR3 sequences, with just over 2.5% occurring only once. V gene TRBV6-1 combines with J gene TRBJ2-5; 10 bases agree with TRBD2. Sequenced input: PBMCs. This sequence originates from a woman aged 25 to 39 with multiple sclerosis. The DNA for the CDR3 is TGTGCCAGCACCCCGCCTGGGTTAGCGGGAGGCTTGGAGACCCAGTACTTC. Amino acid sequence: CASTPPGLAGGLETQYF.